Listed below are T cell receptor beta chains from one sample, sequenced in a study of control samples from healthy donors and cancer patients. The method was immunoSEQ multiplex PCR; TCRdb's version includes in-frame clones alone and lacks a portion of them. The data show 150,000 to 200,000 clones, and the top ten clones hold approximately 2.2%. Sequencing was performed on blood. All receptors come from a woman aged 25 to 39 in good health. Each CDR3 is given with its conserved first and last residue. Each record gives: J gene, V gene, D gene, CDR3 protein, CDR3 DNA. A D gene is named only where the DNA matches it firmly.

J: TRBJ1-4
V: TRBV28
D: .
CDR3: CASSSPQTEKLFF
DNA: TGTGCCAGCAGTTCCCCCCAGACCGAAAAACTGTTTTTT

J: TRBJ2-2
V: TRBV18
D: TRBD1
CDR3: CASSPRDRGTNTGELFF
DNA: TGTGCCAGCTCACCACGGGACAGGGGCACAAACACCGGGGAGCTGTTTTTT

J: TRBJ1-3
V: TRBV7-9
D: TRBD1
CDR3: CASRHRGEFSGNTIYF
DNA: TGTGCCAGCAGGCACAGGGGCGAATTCTCTGGAAACACCATATATTTT

J: TRBJ1-1
V: TRBV14
D: .
CDR3: CASSQVWLNFDTEAFF
DNA: TGTGCCAGCAGCCAAGTTTGGTTAAATTTTGACACTGAAGCTTTCTTT

J: TRBJ1-2
V: TRBV15
D: .
CDR3: CATSRDRGNYGYTF
DNA: TGTGCCACCAGCAGAGATAGGGGAAACTATGGCTACACCTTC

J: TRBJ1-3
V: TRBV18
D: .
CDR3: CASSRGSGNTIYF
DNA: TGTGCCAGCTCACGGGGCTCTGGAAACACCATATATTTT

J: TRBJ2-2
V: TRBV7-3
D: TRBD1
CDR3: CASSLNQGARAGELFF
DNA: TGTGCCAGCAGCTTAAATCAGGGGGCGCGGGCCGGGGAGCTGTTTTTT

J: TRBJ2-5
V: TRBV18
D: .
CDR3: CASSLSGFQETQYF
DNA: TGTGCCAGCTCCCTTTCAGGTTTCCAAGAGACCCAGTACTTC

J: TRBJ2-7
V: TRBV12-3/TRBV12-4
D: TRBD1
CDR3: CASSRGTGYEQYF
DNA: TGTGCCAGCAGCCGAGGGACAGGCTACGAGCAGTACTTC

J: TRBJ1-2
V: TRBV7-9
D: TRBD1
CDR3: CASSLEQGYGYTF
DNA: TGTGCCAGCAGCTTAGAACAGGGGTATGGCTACACCTTC

J: TRBJ2-3
V: TRBV7-2
D: .
CDR3: CASRVSTDTQYF
DNA: TGTGCCAGCAGAGTGAGCACAGATACGCAGTATTTT

J: TRBJ1-2
V: TRBV29-1
D: .
CDR3: CSVPQKASYGYTF
DNA: TGCAGCGTTCCCCAGAAGGCCTCCTATGGCTACACCTTC

J: TRBJ1-2
V: TRBV27
D: .
CDR3: CASSFASGLGGYTF
DNA: TGTGCCAGCAGTTTCGCCTCCGGACTGGGGGGCTACACCTTC

J: TRBJ1-1
V: TRBV2
D: .
CDR3: CASRPGRMNTEAFF
DNA: TGTGCCAGCAGGCCGGGACGGATGAACACTGAAGCTTTCTTT

J: TRBJ1-6
V: TRBV28
D: .
CDR3: CASTSGGLESPLHF
DNA: TGTGCCAGCACCTCCGGGGGACTGGAGTCACCCCTCCACTTT

J: TRBJ1-1
V: TRBV6-6
D: TRBD1
CDR3: CASSPGTGGRMNTEAFF
DNA: TGTGCCAGCAGTCCCGGGACAGGGGGACGAATGAACACTGAAGCTTTCTTT

J: TRBJ2-3
V: TRBV7-2
D: TRBD2
CDR3: CASSPSTSGGRTDTQYF
DNA: TGTGCCAGCAGCCCCTCGACTAGCGGGGGACGCACAGATACGCAGTATTTT

J: TRBJ1-2
V: TRBV5-6
D: .
CDR3: CASSLAWGNYYGYTF
DNA: TGTGCCAGCAGCTTGGCCTGGGGGAACTACTATGGCTACACCTTC

J: TRBJ2-5
V: TRBV5-4
D: TRBD2
CDR3: CASSPGLAGEWAQYF
DNA: TGTGCCAGCAGCCCCGGACTAGCGGGGGAGTGGGCCCAGTACTTC

J: TRBJ1-5
V: TRBV7-8
D: .
CDR3: CASSLARLPPLNQPQHF
DNA: TGTGCCAGCAGCTTAGCAAGACTGCCACCGCTCAATCAGCCCCAGCATTTT

J: TRBJ2-4
V: TRBV24-1
D: .
CDR3: CATSARGDRYIQYF
DNA: TGTGCCACCAGTGCGCGCGGGGATCGCTACATTCAGTACTTC

J: TRBJ2-7
V: TRBV28
D: TRBD2
CDR3: CASTLSGTYEQYF
DNA: TGTGCCAGCACTCTTAGCGGGACCTACGAGCAGTACTTC

J: TRBJ2-2
V: TRBV19
D: .
CDR3: CASSIWALGELFF
DNA: TGTGCCAGTAGTATATGGGCTCTCGGGGAGCTGTTTTTT

J: TRBJ2-7
V: TRBV18
D: .
CDR3: CASSPPSSYEQYF
DNA: TGTGCCAGCTCACCCCCAAGTTCCTACGAGCAGTACTTC

J: TRBJ1-3
V: TRBV9
D: .
CDR3: CASSVEQSGNTIYF
DNA: TGTGCCAGCAGCGTAGAACAGTCTGGAAACACCATATATTTT

J: TRBJ1-2
V: TRBV30
D: .
CDR3: CAWSADRGGYTF
DNA: TGTGCCTGGAGCGCGGATAGGGGTGGCTACACCTTC

J: TRBJ2-3
V: TRBV27
D: TRBD2
CDR3: CASSSGLAGATDTQYF
DNA: TGTGCCAGCAGTTCAGGACTAGCGGGGGCCACAGATACGCAGTATTTT

J: TRBJ2-3
V: TRBV27
D: TRBD1
CDR3: CASSFDRDRDNTDTQYF
DNA: TGTGCCAGCAGTTTCGACCGGGACAGGGACAACACAGATACGCAGTATTTT

J: TRBJ2-7
V: TRBV12-3/TRBV12-4
D: .
CDR3: CASSLLNEQYF
DNA: TGTGCCAGCAGTTTATTAAACGAGCAGTACTTC

J: TRBJ1-2
V: TRBV18
D: .
CDR3: CASSQQDNYGYTF
DNA: TGTGCCAGCTCACAACAGGATAACTATGGCTACACCTTC

J: TRBJ1-2
V: TRBV28
D: TRBD1
CDR3: CASSVGMGQNYGYTF
DNA: TGTGCCAGCAGTGTAGGGATGGGACAGAACTATGGCTACACCTTC

J: TRBJ2-3
V: TRBV19
D: .
CDR3: CASSPISTDTQYF
DNA: TGTGCCAGTAGCCCGATTAGCACAGATACGCAGTATTTT

J: TRBJ1-2
V: TRBV12-3/TRBV12-4
D: .
CDR3: CASSLAGSYGYTF
DNA: TGTGCCAGCAGTTTAGCGGGGTCTTATGGCTACACCTTC

J: TRBJ1-5
V: TRBV5-1
D: .
CDR3: CASSPTGPNQPQHF
DNA: TGCGCCAGCAGCCCGACAGGACCTAATCAGCCCCAGCATTTT

J: TRBJ1-3
V: TRBV24-1
D: .
CDR3: CATSAFSEFTGNTIYF
DNA: TGTGCCACCAGTGCGTTCTCGGAGTTTACTGGAAACACCATATATTTT

J: TRBJ2-1
V: TRBV30
D: TRBD2
CDR3: CAWSGAGGPYNEQFF
DNA: TGTGCCTGGAGTGGAGCGGGGGGGCCCTACAATGAGCAGTTCTTC

J: TRBJ1-1
V: TRBV7-9
D: .
CDR3: CASSPTGEFTEAFF
DNA: TGTGCCAGCAGCCCCACCGGGGAGTTCACTGAAGCTTTCTTT

J: TRBJ1-4
V: TRBV5-1
D: .
CDR3: CASSPSRGITTNEKLFF
DNA: TGCGCCAGCAGCCCTTCCCGGGGGATCACAACTAATGAAAAACTGTTTTTT

J: TRBJ2-3
V: TRBV5-1
D: TRBD1
CDR3: CASSSGQGASSTQYF
DNA: TGCGCCAGCAGCTCGGGACAGGGTGCCTCTTCTACGCAGTATTTT

J: TRBJ2-7
V: TRBV28
D: .
CDR3: CASIGGAGREHEQYF
DNA: TGTGCCAGCATCGGAGGGGCCGGGCGCGAACACGAGCAGTACTTC

J: TRBJ2-3
V: TRBV11-2
D: TRBD2
CDR3: CASSLRDRLAGTDTQYF
DNA: TGTGCCAGCAGCTTACGAGATAGACTAGCGGGAACAGATACGCAGTATTTT

J: TRBJ1-1
V: TRBV21-1
D: .
CDR3: CASRLLEWDTEAFF
DNA: TGTGCCAGCAGATTACTAGAGTGGGACACTGAAGCTTTCTTT

J: TRBJ2-6
V: TRBV28
D: TRBD1
CDR3: CASSPYPTGGAGGANVLTF
DNA: TGTGCCAGCAGTCCCTATCCTACAGGGGGCGCAGGTGGGGCCAACGTCCTGACTTTC

J: TRBJ1-2
V: TRBV29-1
D: .
CDR3: CSAPREGGDGYTF
DNA: TGCAGCGCCCCTAGGGAGGGGGGTGATGGCTACACCTTC

J: TRBJ1-5
V: TRBV10-2
D: .
CDR3: CASSLTDSNQPQHF
DNA: TGCGCCAGCAGTCTGACGGACAGCAATCAGCCCCAGCATTTT

J: TRBJ2-5
V: TRBV7-9
D: .
CDR3: CASSLNRETQYF
DNA: TGTGCCAGCAGCTTAAACCGAGAGACCCAGTACTTC

J: TRBJ2-4
V: TRBV9
D: .
CDR3: CASSTSGTGFNIQYF
DNA: TGTGCCAGCAGCACCTCCGGGACCGGGTTTAACATTCAGTACTTC

J: TRBJ2-2
V: TRBV7-8
D: TRBD2
CDR3: CASSRAGGCGGELFF
DNA: TGTGCCAGCAGCCGAGCGGGGGGGTGCGGCGGGGAGCTGTTTTTT

J: TRBJ1-4
V: TRBV19
D: .
CDR3: CATTRSDNEKLFF
DNA: TGTGCCACTACACGTTCCGATAATGAAAAACTGTTTTTT

J: TRBJ2-3
V: TRBV5-4
D: .
CDR3: CASSSRRGLVTDTQYF
DNA: TGTGCCAGCAGCTCACGGAGGGGATTAGTTACAGATACGCAGTATTTT

J: TRBJ1-2
V: TRBV28
D: TRBD1
CDR3: CATLVVSSGQIYGYTF
DNA: TGTGCCACCTTGGTGGTCAGTTCGGGACAGATCTATGGCTACACCTTC

J: TRBJ1-1
V: TRBV6-5
D: .
CDR3: CASSRGRTANTEAFF
DNA: TGTGCCAGCAGCCGTGGCAGGACGGCGAACACTGAAGCTTTCTTT

J: TRBJ2-7
V: TRBV29-1
D: .
CDR3: CSVGGRSSSYEQYF
DNA: TGCAGCGTTGGAGGCAGGTCAAGCTCCTACGAGCAGTACTTC

J: TRBJ1-6
V: TRBV10-3
D: TRBD1
CDR3: CAISDAGGHSYNSPLHF
DNA: TGTGCCATCAGTGATGCAGGGGGACACTCCTATAATTCACCCCTCCACTTT

J: TRBJ1-1
V: TRBV27
D: .
CDR3: CASSLLASNTEAFF
DNA: TGTGCCAGCAGTTTATTAGCCTCAAACACTGAAGCTTTCTTT

J: TRBJ1-1
V: TRBV20-1
D: .
CDR3: CSNDEAEAFF
DNA: TGCAGTAATGACGAGGCTGAAGCTTTCTTT

J: TRBJ2-6
V: TRBV4-3
D: TRBD1
CDR3: CASSRDRVSGANVLTF
DNA: TGCGCCAGCAGTCGGGACAGGGTATCTGGGGCCAACGTCCTGACTTTC

J: TRBJ1-5
V: TRBV2
D: TRBD1
CDR3: CASSGDRGPVSNQPQHF
DNA: TGTGCCAGCAGTGGCGACAGGGGCCCAGTTAGCAATCAGCCCCAGCATTTT

J: TRBJ2-1
V: TRBV7-3
D: .
CDR3: CASSLGQAFDEQFF
DNA: TGTGCCAGCAGCCTTGGGCAGGCCTTCGATGAGCAGTTCTTC

J: TRBJ1-4
V: TRBV4-2
D: .
CDR3: CASSQGGWGTNEKLFF
DNA: TGTGCCAGCAGCCAAGGTGGGTGGGGCACTAATGAAAAACTGTTTTTT